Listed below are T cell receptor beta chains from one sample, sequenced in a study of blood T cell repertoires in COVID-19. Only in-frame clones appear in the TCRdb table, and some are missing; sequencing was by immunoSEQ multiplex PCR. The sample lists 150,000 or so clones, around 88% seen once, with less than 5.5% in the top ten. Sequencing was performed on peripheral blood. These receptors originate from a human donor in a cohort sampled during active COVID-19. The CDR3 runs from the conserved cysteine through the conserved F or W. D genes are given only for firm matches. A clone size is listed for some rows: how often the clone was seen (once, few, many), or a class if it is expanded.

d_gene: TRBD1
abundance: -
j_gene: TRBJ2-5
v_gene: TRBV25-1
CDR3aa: CASSAPTGALQETQYF
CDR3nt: TGTGCCAGCAGTGCCCCCACAGGGGCCTTACAAGAGACCCAGTACTTC

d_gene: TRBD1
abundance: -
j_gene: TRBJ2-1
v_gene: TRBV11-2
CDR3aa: CASSFGGQGSDSYNEQFF
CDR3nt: TGTGCCAGCAGCTTTGGGGGACAGGGCTCTGACTCCTACAATGAGCAGTTCTTC

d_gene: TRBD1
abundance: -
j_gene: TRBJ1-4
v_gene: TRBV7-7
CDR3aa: CASSPGTGLGEKLFF
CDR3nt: TGTGCTAGCAGCCCCGGGACAGGGTTAGGTGAAAAACTGTTTTTT

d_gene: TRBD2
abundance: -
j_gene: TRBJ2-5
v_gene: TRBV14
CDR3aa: CASSRRPGGETQYF
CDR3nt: TGTGCCAGCAGCCGTCGGCCGGGAGGAGAGACCCAGTACTTC

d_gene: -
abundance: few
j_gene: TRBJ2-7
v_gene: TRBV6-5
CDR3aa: CASRAGEISGQYF
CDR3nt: TGTGCCAGCAGGGCTGGGGAGATCTCGGGGCAGTACTTC

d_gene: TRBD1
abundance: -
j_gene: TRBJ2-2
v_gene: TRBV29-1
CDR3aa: CSVEVRQGADGELFF
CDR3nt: TGCAGCGTTGAAGTCCGACAGGGGGCCGACGGGGAGCTGTTTTTT

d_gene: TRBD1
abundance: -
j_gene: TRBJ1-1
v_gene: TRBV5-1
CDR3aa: CASSSGTGEAFF
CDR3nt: TGCGCCAGCAGCTCGGGGACAGGAGAAGCTTTCTTT

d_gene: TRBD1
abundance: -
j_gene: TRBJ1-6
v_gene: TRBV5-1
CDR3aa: CASSLDRGSYNSPLHF
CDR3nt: TGCGCCAGCAGCTTGGACAGGGGGTCCTATAATTCACCCCTCCACTTT

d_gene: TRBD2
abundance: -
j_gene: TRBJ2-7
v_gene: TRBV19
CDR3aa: CASSIAASGSSYEQYF
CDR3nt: TGTGCCAGTAGTATAGCAGCTAGCGGGAGCTCCTACGAGCAGTACTTC

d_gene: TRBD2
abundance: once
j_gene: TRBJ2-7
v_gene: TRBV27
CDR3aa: CASSPNSPGLAGGRYEQYF
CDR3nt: TGTGCCAGCAGTCCCAACTCCCCGGGACTAGCGGGAGGAAGGTACGAGCAGTACTTC

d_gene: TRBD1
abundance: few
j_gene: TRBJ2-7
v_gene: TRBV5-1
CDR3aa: CASSLTTGGSYEQYF
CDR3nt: TGCGCCAGCAGCTTGACAACAGGGGGCTCCTACGAGCAGTACTTC

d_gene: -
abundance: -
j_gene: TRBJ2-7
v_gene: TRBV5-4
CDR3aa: CASSFRLRDASEQYF
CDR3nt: TGTGCCAGCAGCTTTCGGTTGCGGGACGCTAGCGAGCAGTACTTC

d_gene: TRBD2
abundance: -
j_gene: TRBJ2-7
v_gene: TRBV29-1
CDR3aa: CSVGAGGSSYEQYF
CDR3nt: TGCAGCGTTGGGGCGGGAGGCAGCTCCTACGAGCAGTACTTC

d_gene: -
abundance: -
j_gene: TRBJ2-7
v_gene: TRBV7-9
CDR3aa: CASSLPRGMGSYEQYF
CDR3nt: TGTGCCAGCAGCTTACCTCGGGGTATGGGGTCCTACGAGCAGTACTTC

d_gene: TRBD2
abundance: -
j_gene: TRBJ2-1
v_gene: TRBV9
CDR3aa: CASSALAGLNNEQFF
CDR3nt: TGTGCCAGCAGCGCCCTAGCGGGCCTAAACAATGAGCAGTTCTTC

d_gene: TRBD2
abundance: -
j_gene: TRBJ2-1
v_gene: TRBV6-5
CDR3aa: CASSLLAGDGNEQFF
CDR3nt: TGTGCCAGCAGTCTACTAGCGGGAGATGGGAATGAGCAGTTCTTC

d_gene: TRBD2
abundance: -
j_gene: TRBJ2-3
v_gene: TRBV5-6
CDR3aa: CASSDLAGGPPDTQYF
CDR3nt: TGTGCCAGCAGCGACCTAGCGGGGGGGCCCCCAGATACGCAGTATTTT